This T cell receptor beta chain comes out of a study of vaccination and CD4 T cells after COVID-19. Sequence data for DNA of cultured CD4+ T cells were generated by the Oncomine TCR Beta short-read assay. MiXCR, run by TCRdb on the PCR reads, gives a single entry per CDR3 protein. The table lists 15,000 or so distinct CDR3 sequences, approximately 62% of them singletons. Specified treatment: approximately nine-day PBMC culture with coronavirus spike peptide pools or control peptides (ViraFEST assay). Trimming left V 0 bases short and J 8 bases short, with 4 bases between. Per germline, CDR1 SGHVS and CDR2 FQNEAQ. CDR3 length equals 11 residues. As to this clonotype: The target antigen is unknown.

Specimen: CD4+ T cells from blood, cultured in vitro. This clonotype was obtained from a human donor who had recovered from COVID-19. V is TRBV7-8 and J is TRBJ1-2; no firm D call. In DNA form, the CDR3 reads TGTGCCAGCAGCTTAGCAGGGGGCTACACCTTC. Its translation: CASSLAGGYTF.